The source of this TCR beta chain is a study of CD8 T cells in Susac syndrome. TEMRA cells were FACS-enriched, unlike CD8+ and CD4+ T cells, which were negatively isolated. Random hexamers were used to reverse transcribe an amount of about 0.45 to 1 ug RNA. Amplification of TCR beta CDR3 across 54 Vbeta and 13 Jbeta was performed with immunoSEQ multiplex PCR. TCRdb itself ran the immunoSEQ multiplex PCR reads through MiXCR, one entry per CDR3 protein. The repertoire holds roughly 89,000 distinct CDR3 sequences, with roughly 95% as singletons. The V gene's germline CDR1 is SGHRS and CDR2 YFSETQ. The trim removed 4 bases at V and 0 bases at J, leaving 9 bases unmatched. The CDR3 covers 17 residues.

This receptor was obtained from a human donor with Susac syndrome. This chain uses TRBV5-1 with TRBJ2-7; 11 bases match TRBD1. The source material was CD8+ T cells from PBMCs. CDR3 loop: CASSLTGTGGSSYEQYF. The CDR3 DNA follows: TGCGCCAGCAGCCTGACCGGGACAGGGGGGAGCTCCTACGAGCAGTACTTC.